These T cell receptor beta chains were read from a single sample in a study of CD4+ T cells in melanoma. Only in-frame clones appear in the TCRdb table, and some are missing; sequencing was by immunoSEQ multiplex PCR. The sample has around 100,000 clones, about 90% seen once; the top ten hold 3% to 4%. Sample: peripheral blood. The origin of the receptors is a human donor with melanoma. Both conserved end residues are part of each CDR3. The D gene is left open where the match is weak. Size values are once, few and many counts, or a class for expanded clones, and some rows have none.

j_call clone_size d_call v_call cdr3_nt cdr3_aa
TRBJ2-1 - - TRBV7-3 TGTGCCAGCAGCTTAGGGGGCTCAAGCTCCTACAATGAGCAGTTCTTC CASSLGGSSSYNEQFF
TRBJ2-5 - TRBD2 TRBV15 TGTGCCACCAGCAGAGATCAAGGGGAGGGAGAGACCCAGTACTTC CATSRDQGEGETQYF
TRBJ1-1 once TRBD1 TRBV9 TGTGCCAGCAGCGCCCAGGGGGCGCTTAACCCTTTCTTT CASSAQGALNPFF
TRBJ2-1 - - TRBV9 TGTGCCAGCAGCGTCGGGGGTCAGAATGAGCAGTTCTTC CASSVGGQNEQFF
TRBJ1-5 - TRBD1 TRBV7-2 TGTGCCAGCAGCTTAGGCCAGGGGGATAGCAATCAGCCCCAGCATTTT CASSLGQGDSNQPQHF
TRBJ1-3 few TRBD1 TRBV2 TGTGCCAGCAGTGAAGCGACAGGGAGAAACACCATATATTTT CASSEATGRNTIYF
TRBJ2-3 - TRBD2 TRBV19 TGTGCCAGTAGTACTAGCGGGGGACTGAGCACAGATACGCAGTATTTT CASSTSGGLSTDTQYF
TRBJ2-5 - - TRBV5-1 TGCGCCAGCAGACCACTAGGTTTCGAGACCCAGTACTTC CASRPLGFETQYF
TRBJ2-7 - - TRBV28 TGTGCCAGCAGCCCCCGACAGGATGGTTACGAGCAGTACTTC CASSPRQDGYEQYF
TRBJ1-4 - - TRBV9 TGTGCCAGCAGCGTAAGGGGGGGCGAGGCAACTAATGAAAAACTGTTTTTT CASSVRGGEATNEKLFF
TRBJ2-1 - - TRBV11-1 TGTGCCAGCAGCCCTCGTGTTAGCGGATACAATGAGCAGTTCTTC CASSPRVSGYNEQFF
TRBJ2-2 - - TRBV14 TGTGCCAGCAGCTACGATGGTAGATGGAGCGGGGAGCTGTTTTTT CASSYDGRWSGELFF
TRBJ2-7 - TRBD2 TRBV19 TGTGCCAGTAGTCGACTAGCGGGTACCTCCTACGAGCAGTACTTC CASSRLAGTSYEQYF
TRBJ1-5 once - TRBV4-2 TGTGCCAGCAGCCAATTAGGGCTGGATCAGCCCCAGCATTTT CASSQLGLDQPQHF
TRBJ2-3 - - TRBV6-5 TGTGCCAGCAGGGCGGGGTTCACAGATACGCAGTATTTT CASRAGFTDTQYF
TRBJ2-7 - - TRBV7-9 TGTGCCAGCAGTTCCGGGGGAAGGGAGCAGTACTTC CASSSGGREQYF
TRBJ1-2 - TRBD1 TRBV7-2 TGTGCCAGCAGCCCGCGACAGGGAAGATCCTATGGCTACACCTTC CASSPRQGRSYGYTF
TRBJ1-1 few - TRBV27 TGTGCCAGCAGCAATTCCAAGGGAACTGAAGCTTTCTTT CASSNSKGTEAFF
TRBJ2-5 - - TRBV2 TGTGCCAGCAGTCCGGTGGGGGAGACCCAGTACTTC CASSPVGETQYF
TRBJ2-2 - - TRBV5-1 TGCGCCAGCAGCTCGTCCCAGACAGGCAACACCGGGGAGCTGTTTTTT CASSSSQTGNTGELFF
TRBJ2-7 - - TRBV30 TGTGCCTGGAGGGAGAAATACGAGCAGTACTTC CAWREKYEQYF
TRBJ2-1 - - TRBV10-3 TGTGCCATCAGATACACTACAAACAATGAGCAGTTCTTC CAIRYTTNNEQFF